This is a list of T cell receptor beta chains from one sample in a study of post-analysis software for immune sequencing data. Using its own MiXCR run on the PCR reads, TCRdb lists one record per CDR3 protein. The sample lists approximately 660,000 distinct CDR3 sequences; roughly three fifths were seen once. The sequencing sample was made of blood. These receptors were obtained from a girl aged 2 to 9 with multiple sclerosis. Each CDR3 is given with its conserved first and last residue. A D gene is named only where the DNA matches it firmly. For some rows the clone size is stated as once, few or many, or as a class when expanded; others skip it.

>.|.|TRBJ1-5|TRBV5-6
TGTGCCAGCAGCCGAGACAGAAATCAGCCCCAGCATTTT
CASSRDRNQPQHF
>.|.|TRBJ1-2|TRBV20-1
TGCAGTGCTAGATGGAGGTCGGCAGCTACTAACTATGGCTGCACCTTC
CSARWRSAATNYGCTF
>.|.|TRBJ2-1|TRBV5-1
TGCGCCAGCAGCCCGGAAGCAGGGACCACCTACAATGAGCAGTTCTTC
CASSPEAGTTYNEQFF
>.|.|TRBJ2-7|TRBV5-4
TGTGCCAGCAGCTTGGATATCTACGAGCAGTACTTC
CASSLDIYEQYF
>.|TRBD1|TRBJ2-7|TRBV5-6
TGTGCCAGCAGCACACAGGGGAGCTCCTACGAGCAGTACTTC
CASSTQGSSYEQYF
>few|TRBD2|TRBJ2-7|TRBV6-5
TGTGCCAGCAGTTACTCGACCCCTAGCGGGAGAAGATACGAGCAGTACTTC
CASSYSTPSGRRYEQYF
>.|.|TRBJ2-7|TRBV10-3
TGTGCCATCAGTGCACAGGGCTACGAGCAGTACTTC
CAISAQGYEQYF
>.|TRBD1|TRBJ2-5|TRBV3-1
TGTGCCAGCAGCCGACAGGGAGCCTTCCAAGAGACCCAGTACTTC
CASSRQGAFQETQYF
>.|.|TRBJ2-1|TRBV2
TGTGCCAGCAGTGTGGGGACGGGGACCTACAATGAGCAGTTCTTC
CASSVGTGTYNEQFF
>few|.|TRBJ2-1|TRBV11-2
TGTGCCAGCAGCTTATTCCTTTCCTACAATGAGCAGTTCTTC
CASSLFLSYNEQFF
>.|TRBD2|TRBJ2-3|TRBV6-5
TGTGCCAGCAGCCGACTAGCGGGAGAGAGGACAGATACGCAGTATTTT
CASSRLAGERTDTQYF
>.|TRBD2|TRBJ2-7|TRBV5-1
TGCGCCAGCGCCCCGAGGGTAGCGGGAGTTGAAGAGCAGTACTTC
CASAPRVAGVEEQYF
>.|.|TRBJ2-5|TRBV6-2/TRBV6-3
TGTGCCAGCAGCCCGGTCGGCCAGCGAGAGACCCAGTACTTC
CASSPVGQRETQYF
>.|.|TRBJ2-1|TRBV7-9
TGTGCCAGCATAAGGGCCTCAAATTGGAATGAGCAGTTCTTC
CASIRASNWNEQFF
>few|TRBD2|TRBJ2-3|TRBV20-1
TGCAGTGCTCTAGCCTCTAGCGGGGCTAGCACAGATACGCAGTATTTT
CSALASSGASTDTQYF
>few|.|TRBJ1-1|TRBV20-1
TGCAGTGCTAGATCCGCCATGAACACTGAAGCTTTCTTT
CSARSAMNTEAFF
>.|TRBD1|TRBJ2-7|TRBV6-7
TGTGCCAGCAGCTGGAGACGACACCGGGACAGGTTTTCCTACGAGCAGTACTTC
CASSWRRHRDRFSYEQYF
>.|TRBD1|TRBJ1-4|TRBV5-1
TGCGCTGGCAGCGTAACAGGGGGTTTTAATGAAAAACTGTTTTTT
CAGSVTGGFNEKLFF
>.|.|TRBJ1-2|TRBV5-1
TGCGCCAGCAGCTTGGTTCTCGAAAATTCCTATGGCTATACCTTC
CASSLVLENSYGYTF
>.|TRBD1|TRBJ1-2|TRBV29-1
TGCAGCGTTGCCGGGACAGGGGACGGTCTACGGTATGGCTACACCTTC
CSVAGTGDGLRYGYTF
>.|.|TRBJ1-1|TRBV7-9
TGTGCCAGCAGCTTATTGGGGGCATACACTGAAGCTTTCTTT
CASSLLGAYTEAFF
>.|TRBD2|TRBJ2-3|TRBV7-2
TGTGCCAGCAGACCTAGCGGGCAAGGCACAGATACGCAGTATTTT
CASRPSGQGTDTQYF
>.|.|TRBJ1-2|TRBV6-5
TGTGCCAGCAGATCTATTGGGACGGATTTATTCTATGGCTACACCTTC
CASRSIGTDLFYGYTF
>once|.|TRBJ2-3|TRBV5-1
TGCGCCAGCAGCCCAGGCGTGGGGGGGCCCGATACGCAGTATTTT
CASSPGVGGPDTQYF
>.|.|TRBJ1-2|TRBV12-3/TRBV12-4
TGTGCCAGCAGTTTTGAATCAAAATCTAACTATGGCTACACCTTC
CASSFESKSNYGYTF
>.|.|TRBJ1-2|TRBV29-1
TGCAGCGTTGAGTGGTGGACGGGTAACTATGGCTACACCTTC
CSVEWWTGNYGYTF
>few|TRBD1|TRBJ1-2|TRBV6-5
TGTGCCGCCCGGGACAGAACTAACTATGGCTACACCTTC
CAARDRTNYGYTF
>.|TRBD1|TRBJ1-3|TRBV29-1
TGCAGCGTGGCCCGGGACAGGGCTGGAAACACCATATATTTT
CSVARDRAGNTIYF